The 3 T cell receptor beta chains given below trace back to one sample, sequenced in a study of CD8 T cells in ankylosing spondylitis. Using its own MiXCR run on the 5' RACE reads, TCRdb lists one record per CDR3 protein. This sample carries 200,000 to 250,000 distinct CDR3 sequences, roughly 24% of them seen once, and the ten largest clones take under 8%. The sequenced sample was blood, either unsorted or a sorted T cell fraction (not recorded which). The receptors were sampled from a male donor with ankylosing spondylitis or in good health (not recorded which).

This clonotype was seen at least ten times. V and J are TRBV20-1 and TRBJ2-5, with unresolved D. CDR1 is DFQATT, CDR2 SNEGSKA, per germline (reference sequence). The CDR3 consists of 12 residues. Trimming shortened V by 4 bases and J by 2 bases, and 8 bases separated the two germline ends. The CDR3 reads CSATDQQETQYF. In DNA, the CDR3 is TGCAGTGCTACAGACCAACAAGAGACCCAGTACTTC.

This clonotype occurred many times. V is TRBV12-3 or TRBV12-4 and J is TRBJ1-1, with TRBD1 as a possible D gene (5 bases). V gave up 2 bases and J gave up 0 bases, with 7 bases separating them. The CDR3 sequence is 14 residues long. CDR3 amino acids: CASSLRGMNTEAFF. In nucleotides, the CDR3 is TGTGCCAGCAGTTTAAGGGGCATGAACACTGAAGCTTTCTTT.

The gene calls are TRBV20-1 and TRBJ2-4, with TRBD1 identical over 7 bases. Unmatched junction bases numbered 14, after V lost 6 bases and J lost 9 bases. The CDR3 has 14 residues. In germline, CDR1 is DFQATT, CDR2 SNEGSKA (reference sequence). The CDR3 region has the DNA TGCAGTGCCAGGGGGAGCCTGAACATAGTCATTCAGTACTTC. It is translated as CSARGSLNIVIQYF.